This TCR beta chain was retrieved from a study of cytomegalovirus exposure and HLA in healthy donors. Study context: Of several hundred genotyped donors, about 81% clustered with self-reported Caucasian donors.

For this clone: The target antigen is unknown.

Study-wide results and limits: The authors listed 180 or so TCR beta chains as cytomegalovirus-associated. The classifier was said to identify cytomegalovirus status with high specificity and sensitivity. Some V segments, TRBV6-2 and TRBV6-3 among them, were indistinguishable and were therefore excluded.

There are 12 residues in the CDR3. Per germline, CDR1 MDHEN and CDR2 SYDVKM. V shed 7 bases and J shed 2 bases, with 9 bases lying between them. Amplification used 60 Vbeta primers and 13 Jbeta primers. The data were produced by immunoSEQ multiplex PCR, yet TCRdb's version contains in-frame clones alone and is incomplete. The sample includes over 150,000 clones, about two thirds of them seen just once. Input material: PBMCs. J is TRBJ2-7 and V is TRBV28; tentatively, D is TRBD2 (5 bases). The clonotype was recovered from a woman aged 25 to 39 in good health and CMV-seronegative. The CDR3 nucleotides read TGTGCCAGCACCCTGGGAGCCTACGAGCAGTACTTC. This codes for CASTLGAYEQYF.